These 29 T cell receptor beta chains share one sample of origin, sequenced in a study of OX40 agonist ivuxolimab in advanced cancers. Sequencing used immunoSEQ multiplex PCR; TCRdb keeps in-frame clones, though not all of them. The table includes tens of thousands of clones, 89% detected once. Source: CD4+ or CD8+ T cells sorted from blood, taken in a trial of the OX40 agonist ivuxolimab. The receptors come from an adult with an advanced solid tumor such as melanoma, head and neck, liver or kidney cancer.

This chain links TRBV18 with TRBJ1-1; tentatively, D is TRBD1 (5 bases). CDR3 length: 11 residues. Germline V gene data show CDR1 as KGHSH and CDR2 as LQKENI. V dropped 5 bases and J dropped 7 bases, with 8 bases sitting between them. CDR3 loop: CASSADSEAFF. DNA for the CDR3: TGTGCCAGCTCAGCCGACAGTGAAGCTTTCTTT.

The chain is built from TRBV18 and TRBJ1-6; D possibly corresponds to TRBD1 (6 bases). The CDR3 sequence is 18 residues long. Trimming took off 3 bases at V and 8 bases at J, with 23 bases between the two ends. Germline CDR1 KGHSH, CDR2 LQKENI. The CDR3 is CASSPTQGSGKRDSPLHF. Written as DNA, the CDR3 is TGTGCCAGCTCACCTACACAGGGTAGTGGTAAGAGAGATTCACCCCTCCACTTT.

The chain links TRBV5-1 to TRBJ1-2; D uncertain. The CDR3 loop spans 14 amino acids. Germline loops: CDR1 SGHRS, CDR2 YFSETQ. Trimming stripped 0 bases from V and 4 bases from J, with 10 bases between. CDR3 in amino acids: CASSLDSSSYGYTF. The DNA for the CDR3 is TGCGCCAGCAGCTTGGATTCGTCTAGCTATGGCTACACCTTC.

This clone was seen only once. V is TRBV5-1 and J is TRBJ2-7; TRBD1 matches 8 bases. V dropped 1 base and J dropped 3; count of bases not matched to a gene: 12. Germline CDR1 reads SGHRS; CDR2 reads YFSETQ. This CDR3 spans 17 amino acids. The CDR3 nucleotides are TGCGCCAGCAGCTTGTTTCAGGGGGCTGGGATGATCTACGAGCAGTACTTC. This encodes CASSLFQGAGMIYEQYF.

The chain carries TRBV15 and TRBJ2-1, with TRBD2 matching 10 bases. Germline loops: CDR1 LNHNV, CDR2 YYDKDF (reference sequence). Trimming removed 0 bases from V and 2 bases from J; junction bases left unmatched: 1. There are 16 residues in the CDR3. The CDR3 is CATSREAGGPYNEQFF. DNA for the CDR3: TGTGCCACCAGCAGAGAAGCGGGGGGGCCCTACAATGAGCAGTTCTTC.

This sequence joins TRBV30 and TRBJ1-2; 9 bases match TRBD1. V gave up 4 bases and J gave up 6 bases; unmatched junction bases: 9. The CDR3 is 14 residues long. CDR1 and CDR2 from the germline V gene are GTSNPN and SVGIG (reference sequence). The CDR3 reads CAWTPPGQGNGYTF. Written as DNA, the CDR3 is TGTGCCTGGACACCCCCCGGACAGGGGAATGGCTACACCTTC.

As DNA, the CDR3 is TGTGCCAGCAGTCCGATGGGGGGAGGGTTGAACACTGAAGCTTTCTTT. This gives the protein CASSPMGGGLNTEAFF. The V gene is TRBV7-9, the J gene TRBJ1-1, with D possibly being TRBD1 (5 bases). Trimming stripped 6 bases from V and 0 bases from J, with 17 bases between. The CDR3 length is 16 residues. CDR1 is SEHNR, CDR2 FQNEAQ, per germline (reference sequence).

The J gene is TRBJ2-7, the V gene TRBV27; TRBD2 might be the D (7 bases). The length of the CDR3 is 16 residues. V lost 1 base and J 0 bases, leaving 13 bases between the germline ends. Germline V CDR1 and CDR2: MNHEY, SMNVEV (reference sequence). CDR3 coding DNA: TGTGCCAGCAGTTTATGGGGGCGGGAGCCCTCCTACGAGCAGTACTTC. This gives the protein CASSLWGREPSYEQYF.

The V call is TRBV27, the J call TRBJ2-2; D uncertain. The germline V and J ends were trimmed by 5 bases and 1 base, with 8 bases remaining between them. Germline V gives CDR1 MNHEY, CDR2 SMNVEV (reference sequence). CDR3 length: 14 amino acids. For the CDR3, the DNA is TGTGCCAGCAGTCCGGCAGGGAACACCGGGGAGCTGTTTTTT. Protein product: CASSPAGNTGELFF.

The V gene is TRBV4-2, the J gene TRBJ1-1; D may be TRBD1 (6 bases). Trimming pared 1 base from V and 5 bases from J, leaving 23 bases between. The CDR3 consists of 18 residues. The V gene's germline CDR1 is LGHNA and CDR2 YNFKEQ. CDR3 DNA sequence: TGTGCCAGCAGCCAAGGAAGGGGGTTGGGGAAGGAAGAAACTGAAGCTTTCTTT. Translated, it gives CASSQGRGLGKEETEAFF.

The chain carries TRBV7-9 and TRBJ2-5; D uncertain. The length of the CDR3 is 13 residues. Germline-derived CDR1 and CDR2 are SEHNR and FQNEAQ (reference sequence). V lost 1 base to trimming and J lost 5 bases, with 8 bases between them. The CDR3 sequence is CASSLGAAETQYF. The CDR3, as DNA: TGTGCCAGCAGCTTAGGGGCAGCCGAGACCCAGTACTTC.

The chain links TRBV6-6 to TRBJ1-2, with a tentative D call TRBD1 (5 bases). The CDR3 is made up of 14 amino acids. V gave up 4 bases and J gave up 5 bases, with 14 bases separating them. The V gene's germline CDR1 is MNHNY and CDR2 SVGAGI (reference sequence). The CDR3 DNA is TGTGCCAGCAGTTTACAGCCCTCAGGGTATGGCTACACCTTC. This codes for CASSLQPSGYGYTF.

The rearrangement uses TRBV4-2 and TRBJ2-3, with D uncertain. This CDR3 is 16 amino acids long. Germline V gene sequence: CDR1 LGHNA, CDR2 YNFKEQ. V lost 1 base and J 2 bases, leaving 13 bases between the germline ends. The CDR3: CASSQGTPPSTDTQYF. CDR3 DNA: TGTGCCAGCAGCCAAGGAACACCTCCTTCCACAGATACGCAGTATTTT.

This clone has just a few counts. The chain links TRBV7-9 to TRBJ1-5; unclear D gene. Germline CDR1 SEHNR, CDR2 FQNEAQ (reference sequence). The CDR3 spans 12 residues. Deletions cut 2 bases from V and 6 bases from J, with 5 bases between. The CDR3: CASSLNLQPQHF. CDR3 nucleotide sequence: TGTGCCAGCAGCTTAAACCTTCAGCCCCAGCATTTT.

DNA of the CDR3: TGCGCCAGCACCGGACTGGATAATTCACCCCTCCACTTT. Amino acids: CASTGLDNSPLHF. The V and J genes are TRBV5-1 and TRBJ1-6; unclear D gene. The CDR3 length is 13 residues. Germline loops: CDR1 SGHRS, CDR2 YFSETQ. Trimming took off 6 bases at V and 5 bases at J, with 9 bases between the two ends.

This clone was recorded once. The rearrangement joins TRBV2 to TRBJ2-1, with TRBD2 identical over 10 bases. J gave up 6 bases and V 8 bases, and 10 bases lay outside the gene matches. Germline lookup yields CDR1 SNHLY and CDR2 FYNNEI. The CDR3 is made up of 15 amino acids. CDR3 DNA: TGTGCCAGCGTGAGGCTAGCGGGAGTTAGCAATGAGCAGTTCTTC. This codes for CASVRLAGVSNEQFF.

V gene TRBV28 combines with J gene TRBJ1-4, with a possible D match to TRBD1 (5 bases). V lost 8 bases to trimming and J lost 11 bases, with 9 bases between them. The length of the CDR3 is 10 residues. In germline, CDR1 is MDHEN, CDR2 SYDVKM. CDR3 nucleotides: TGTGCCAGCGGGTACAGGAAACTGTTTTTT. This gives the protein CASGYRKLFF.

The rearrangement links TRBV7-9 to TRBJ1-2; D is unresolved. V dropped 1 base and J dropped 5 bases, with 8 bases sitting between them. Germline CDR1 is SEHNR and CDR2 is FQNEAQ (reference sequence). This CDR3 is 13 amino acids long. Here the CDR3 reads CASSLDSGYGYTF. CDR3 in DNA: TGTGCCAGCAGCTTAGATTCGGGTTATGGCTACACCTTC.

This chain uses TRBV7-9 with TRBJ1-4, with unresolved D. The ends were cut back, 1 base at V and 4 bases at J, with 7 bases in the middle. The CDR3 covers 14 residues. CDR1 and CDR2 (germline): SEHNR, FQNEAQ (reference sequence). The CDR3 region has the DNA TGTGCCAGCAGCTTAGGGAATCTTAATGAAAAACTGTTTTTT. It is translated as CASSLGNLNEKLFF.

V is TRBV28 and J is TRBJ2-7, with TRBD2 matching 8 bases. Germline V gene sequence: CDR1 MDHEN, CDR2 SYDVKM. V lost 5 bases to trimming and J lost 5 bases; unmatched junction nucleotides: 8. This CDR3 spans 14 amino acids. CDR3 protein: CASSPSGGPDEQYF. Written as DNA, the CDR3 is TGTGCCAGCAGTCCTTCGGGAGGGCCTGACGAGCAGTACTTC.

The J gene is TRBJ2-1, the V gene TRBV7-3; TRBD2 matches 11 bases. This CDR3 has 16 residues. The germline gives CDR1 SGHTA, CDR2 FQGTGA. With 4 bases clipped from V and 2 bases from J, the junction kept 4 bases outside the gene matches. In DNA form, the CDR3 reads TGTGCCAGCAGCTCTGCACTAGCGGGGGCCTACAATGAGCAGTTCTTC. Translated, it gives CASSSALAGAYNEQFF.

This clone was observed a single time. The chain combines TRBV30 with TRBJ2-7; D may be TRBD2 (6 bases). The CDR3 is made up of 17 amino acids. Trimming cost V 0 bases and J 6 bases, with 24 bases left between them. Germline values: CDR1 GTSNPN, CDR2 SVGIG (reference sequence). CDR3 protein: CAWSVRLVAGRSGEQYF. The CDR3 DNA sequence: TGTGCCTGGAGTGTACGGCTTGTGGCAGGGAGGTCCGGCGAGCAGTACTTC. Full variable domain (missing parts from reference TRBV30 and TRBJ2-7): SQTIHQWPATLVQPVGSPLSLECTVEGTSNPNLYWYRQAAGRGLQLLFYSVGIGQISSEVPQNLSASRPQDRQFILSSKKLLLSDSGFYLCAWSVRLVAGRSGEQYFGPGTRLTVT.

The CDR3 region has the DNA TGTGCCAGCAGCTTCTCGGGACAGGGACGAGATACGCAGTATTTT. It translates to CASSFSGQGRDTQYF. The chain couples TRBV7-3 to TRBJ2-3, with TRBD1 matching over 9 bases. CDR1 and CDR2 from the germline V gene are SGHTA and FQGTGA. The trim removed 3 bases at V and 5 bases at J, leaving 6 bases unmatched. CDR3 length: 15 residues.

CDR3 protein: CASSSSGTQQQYF. The DNA for the CDR3 is TGTGCCAGCAGTTCATCCGGGACGCAACAGCAGTATTTT. V is TRBV6-5 and J is TRBJ2-3, with D perhaps given as TRBD1 or TRBD2 (5 bases each). Per germline, CDR1 MNHEY and CDR2 SVGAGI. CDR3 length: 13 amino acids. V lost 4 bases, J lost 11 bases, and 16 bases lay in between.

The chain employs TRBV28 and TRBJ2-7, with D perhaps TRBD1 (5 bases). The CDR3 is 13 residues long. V lost 6 bases and J 12 bases, leaving 21 bases between the germline ends. CDR1 and CDR2 from the germline V gene are MDHEN and SYDVKM. In DNA, the CDR3 is TGTGCCAGCAGCCGCTTGTCAGTCAGGGTTCCGTACTTC. Translating gives CASSRLSVRVPYF.

The V and J genes are TRBV9 and TRBJ2-3; 11 bases are shared with TRBD2. Germline V CDR1 and CDR2: SGDLS, YYNGEE. The CDR3 consists of 20 residues. V lost 2 bases to trimming and J lost 0 bases; unmatched junction nucleotides: 14. CDR3 DNA: TGTGCCAGCAGCGTTGAGACTAGCGGGGCTTCCCCGGGGAGCACAGATACGCAGTATTTT. Its protein product is CASSVETSGASPGSTDTQYF. Combining the CDR3 with reference TRBV9 and TRBJ2-3 gives the whole variable domain DSGVTQTPKHLITATGQRVTLRCSPRSGDLSVYWYQQSLDQGLQFLIQYYNGEERAKGNILERFSAQQFPDLHSELNLSSLELGDSALYFCASSVETSGASPGSTDTQYFGPGTRLTVL.

This clone is a singleton in its sample. V usage is TRBV6-5 and J usage is TRBJ2-1, with 7 bases matching TRBD2. Losses at the gene ends were 7 bases for V and 1 base for J; bases not matched to a gene: 4. Germline values: CDR1 MNHEY, CDR2 SVGAGI. The CDR3 runs to 14 residues. CDR3 coding DNA: TGTGCCAGCACGGCGGGAGTGTCCTACAATGAGCAGTTCTTC. The encoded protein is CASTAGVSYNEQFF.

Concerning this clone itself: This sample includes further DNA sequences coding for the same CDR3. The chain is built from TRBV18 and TRBJ1-4; D not certain. The V end lost 0 bases, the J end lost 4 bases, and 3 bases lay between the germline ends. Per germline, CDR1 KGHSH and CDR2 LQKENI. The length of the CDR3 is 13 residues. The CDR3 is CASSPPGNEKLFF. The CDR3 DNA reads TGTGCCAGCTCACCACCGGGTAATGAAAAACTGTTTTTT.

The chain combines TRBV7-2 with TRBJ2-5; 8 bases fit TRBD1. Germline values: CDR1 SGHTA, CDR2 FQGNSA. The CDR3 contains 15 residues. J was trimmed by 4 bases and V by 3 bases; bases with no gene match: 7. As DNA, the CDR3 is TGTGCCAGCAGCTTCTTGGGGGACAGGACAGAGACCCAGTACTTC. This codes for CASSFLGDRTETQYF.